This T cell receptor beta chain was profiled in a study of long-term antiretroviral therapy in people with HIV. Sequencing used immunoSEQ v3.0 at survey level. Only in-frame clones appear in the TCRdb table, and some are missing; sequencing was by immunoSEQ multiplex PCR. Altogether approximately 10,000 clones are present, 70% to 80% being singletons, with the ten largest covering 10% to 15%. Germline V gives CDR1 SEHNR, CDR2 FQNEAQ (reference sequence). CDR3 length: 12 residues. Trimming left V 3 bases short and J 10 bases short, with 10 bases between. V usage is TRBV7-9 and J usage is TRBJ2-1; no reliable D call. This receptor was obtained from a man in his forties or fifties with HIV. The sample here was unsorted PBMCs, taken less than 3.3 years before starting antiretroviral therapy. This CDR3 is CASSFSLGEQFF. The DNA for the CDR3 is TGTGCCAGCAGCTTTAGCCTGGGGGAGCAGTTCTTC.